This section outlines one TCR beta chain sequence together with its context. Its antigen is unknown. Germline trimming cut 5 bases from V and 4 bases from J; bases unmatched to any gene: 8. CDR1 and CDR2 (germline): MNHEY, SMNVEV (reference sequence). The length of the CDR3 is 16 residues. The sample is drawn from a study of T cell responses to AZD1222 COVID-19 vaccine. In the study overall: Pooling covered second doses at about 4 or about 12 weeks. Study-level points and caveats: There were mostly white British donors and more females than males, and clonal diversity was possibly underestimated.

The table came from immunoSEQ multiplex PCR; TCRdb's copy has only in-frame clones and leaves some out. The data contain 88,000 or so clones, 89% of them singletons. The genes are TRBV27 and TRBJ1-2; 12 bases align to TRBD1. The sample in question was peripheral blood, obtained on day 0 of AZD1222 vaccination. The receptor comes from an adult in good health. The CDR3 nucleotides are TGTGCCAGCAGTCCTTCCGGGACAGGGGGCCTCTATGGCTACACCTTC. Its translation: CASSPSGTGGLYGYTF.